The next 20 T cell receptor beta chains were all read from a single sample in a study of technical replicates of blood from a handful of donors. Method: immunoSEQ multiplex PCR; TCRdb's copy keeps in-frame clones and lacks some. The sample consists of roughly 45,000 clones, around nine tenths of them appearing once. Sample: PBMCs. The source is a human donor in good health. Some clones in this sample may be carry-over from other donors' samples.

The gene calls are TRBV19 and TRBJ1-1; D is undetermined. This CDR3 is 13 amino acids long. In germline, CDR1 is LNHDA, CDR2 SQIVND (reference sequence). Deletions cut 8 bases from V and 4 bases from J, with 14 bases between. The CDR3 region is CASSLGVGTEAFF. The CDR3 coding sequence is TGTGCCAGTTCACTCGGAGTAGGCACTGAAGCTTTCTTT.

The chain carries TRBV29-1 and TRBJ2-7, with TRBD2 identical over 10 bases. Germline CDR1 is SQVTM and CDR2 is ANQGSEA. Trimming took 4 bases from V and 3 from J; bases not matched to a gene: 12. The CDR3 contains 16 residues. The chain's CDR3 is CSVASGRNFGDYEQYF. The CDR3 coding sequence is TGCAGCGTTGCTAGCGGGAGAAACTTTGGGGACTACGAGCAGTACTTC.

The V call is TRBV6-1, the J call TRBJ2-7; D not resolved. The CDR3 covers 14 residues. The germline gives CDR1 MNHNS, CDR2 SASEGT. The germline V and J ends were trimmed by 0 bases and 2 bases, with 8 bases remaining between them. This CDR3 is CASSEAGGTYEQYF. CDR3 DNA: TGTGCCAGCAGTGAAGCAGGCGGAACCTACGAGCAGTACTTC.

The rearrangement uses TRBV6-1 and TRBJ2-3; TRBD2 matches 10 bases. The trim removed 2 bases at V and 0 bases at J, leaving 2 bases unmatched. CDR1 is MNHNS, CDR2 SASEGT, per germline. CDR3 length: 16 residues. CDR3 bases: TGTGCCAGCAGTGAATATAGCGGGGGGAGCACAGATACGCAGTATTTT. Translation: CASSEYSGGSTDTQYF.

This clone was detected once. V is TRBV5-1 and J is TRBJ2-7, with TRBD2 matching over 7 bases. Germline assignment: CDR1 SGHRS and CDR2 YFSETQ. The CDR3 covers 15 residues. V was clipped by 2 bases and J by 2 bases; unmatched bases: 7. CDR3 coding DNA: TGCGCCAGCAGCTTAGGGAGCGGGAACACCTACGAGCAGTACTTC. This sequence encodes CASSLGSGNTYEQYF.

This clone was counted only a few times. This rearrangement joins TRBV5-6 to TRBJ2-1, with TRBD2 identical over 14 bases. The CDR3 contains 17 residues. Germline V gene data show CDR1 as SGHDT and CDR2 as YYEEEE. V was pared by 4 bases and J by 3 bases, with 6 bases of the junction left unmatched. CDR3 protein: CASSEGLAGASYNEQFF. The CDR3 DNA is TGTGCCAGCAGCGAGGGACTAGCGGGGGCGAGCTACAATGAGCAGTTCTTC.

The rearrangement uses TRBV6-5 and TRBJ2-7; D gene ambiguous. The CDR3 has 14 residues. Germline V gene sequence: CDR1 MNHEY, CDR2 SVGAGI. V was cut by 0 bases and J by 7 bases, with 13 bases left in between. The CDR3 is CASSYSGSPGEQYF. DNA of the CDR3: TGTGCCAGCAGTTACTCCGGGTCCCCCGGAGAGCAGTACTTC.

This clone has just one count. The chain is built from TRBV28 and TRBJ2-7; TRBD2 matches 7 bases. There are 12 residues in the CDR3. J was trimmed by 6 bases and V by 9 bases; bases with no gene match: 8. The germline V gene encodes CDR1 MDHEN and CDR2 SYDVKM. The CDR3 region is CASRTGTIEQYF. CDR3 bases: TGTGCCAGTCGAACCGGGACTATCGAGCAGTACTTC.

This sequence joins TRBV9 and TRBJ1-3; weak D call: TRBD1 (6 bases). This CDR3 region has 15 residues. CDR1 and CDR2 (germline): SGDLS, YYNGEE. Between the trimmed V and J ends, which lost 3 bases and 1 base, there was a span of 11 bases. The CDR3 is CASSAQGVSGNTIYF. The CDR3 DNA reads TGTGCCAGCAGCGCACAGGGTGTTTCTGGAAACACCATATATTTT.

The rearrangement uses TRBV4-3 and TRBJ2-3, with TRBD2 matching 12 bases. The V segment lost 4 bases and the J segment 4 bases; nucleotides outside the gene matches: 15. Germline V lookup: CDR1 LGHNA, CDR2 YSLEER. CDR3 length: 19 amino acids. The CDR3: CASSRESTGPSGGADTQYF. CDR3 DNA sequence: TGCGCCAGCAGCCGCGAGTCGACCGGGCCTAGCGGGGGGGCAGATACGCAGTATTTT.

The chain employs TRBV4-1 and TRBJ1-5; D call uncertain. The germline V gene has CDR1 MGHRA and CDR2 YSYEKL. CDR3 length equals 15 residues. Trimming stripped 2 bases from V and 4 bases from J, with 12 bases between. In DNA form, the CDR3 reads TGCGCCAGCAGCCAAAAGACGGGGTCAAATCAGCCCCAGCATTTT. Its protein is CASSQKTGSNQPQHF.

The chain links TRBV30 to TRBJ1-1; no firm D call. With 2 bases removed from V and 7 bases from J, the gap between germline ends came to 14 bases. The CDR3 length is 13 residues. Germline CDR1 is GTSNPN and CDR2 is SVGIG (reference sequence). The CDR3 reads CAWSLMVYSEAFF. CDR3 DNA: TGTGCCTGGAGTTTAATGGTCTACAGTGAAGCTTTCTTT.

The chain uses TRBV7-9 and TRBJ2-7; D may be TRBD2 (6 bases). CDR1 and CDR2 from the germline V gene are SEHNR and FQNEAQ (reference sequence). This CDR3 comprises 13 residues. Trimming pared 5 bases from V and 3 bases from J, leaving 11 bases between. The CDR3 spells CASSPFGGYEQYF. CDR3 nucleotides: TGTGCCAGCAGCCCTTTCGGGGGCTACGAGCAGTACTTC.

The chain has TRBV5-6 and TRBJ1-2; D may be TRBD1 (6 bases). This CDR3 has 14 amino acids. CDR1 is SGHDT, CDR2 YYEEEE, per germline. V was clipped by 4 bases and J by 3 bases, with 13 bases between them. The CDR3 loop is CASSGGGWYYGYTF. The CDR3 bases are TGTGCCAGCAGCGGGGGGGGCTGGTACTATGGCTACACCTTC. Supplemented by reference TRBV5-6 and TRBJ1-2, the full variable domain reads DAGVTQSPTHLIKTRGQQVTLRCSPKSGHDTVSWYQQALGQGPQFIFQYYEEEERQRGNFPDRFSGHQFPNYSSELNVNALLLGDSALYLCASSGGGWYYGYTFGSGTRLTVV.

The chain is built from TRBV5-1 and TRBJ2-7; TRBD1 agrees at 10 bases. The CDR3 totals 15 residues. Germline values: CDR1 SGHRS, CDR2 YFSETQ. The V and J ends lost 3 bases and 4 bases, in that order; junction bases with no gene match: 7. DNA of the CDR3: TGCGCCAGCAGCTCAATGGGACAGGGGATGTACGAGCAGTACTTC. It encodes CASSSMGQGMYEQYF.

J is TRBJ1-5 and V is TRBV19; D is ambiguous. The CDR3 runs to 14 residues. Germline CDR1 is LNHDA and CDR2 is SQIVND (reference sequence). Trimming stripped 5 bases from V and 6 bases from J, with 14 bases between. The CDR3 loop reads CASSGHLAFQPQHF. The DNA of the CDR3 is TGTGCCAGTAGTGGGCACCTGGCATTTCAGCCCCAGCATTTT.

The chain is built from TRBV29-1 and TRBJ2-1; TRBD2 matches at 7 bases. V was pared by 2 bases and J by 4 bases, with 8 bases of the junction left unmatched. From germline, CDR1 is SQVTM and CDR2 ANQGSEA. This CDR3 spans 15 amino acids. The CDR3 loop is CSVEYSASGYNEQFF. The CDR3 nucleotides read TGCAGCGTTGAATATAGTGCTAGCGGTTACAATGAGCAGTTCTTC.

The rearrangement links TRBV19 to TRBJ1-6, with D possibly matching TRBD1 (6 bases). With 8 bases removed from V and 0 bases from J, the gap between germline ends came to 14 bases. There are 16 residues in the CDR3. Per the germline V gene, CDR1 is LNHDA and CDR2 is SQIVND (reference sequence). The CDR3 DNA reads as TGTGCCAGTCACTATACGGACAGCTCCTATAATTCACCCCTCCACTTT. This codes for CASHYTDSSYNSPLHF.

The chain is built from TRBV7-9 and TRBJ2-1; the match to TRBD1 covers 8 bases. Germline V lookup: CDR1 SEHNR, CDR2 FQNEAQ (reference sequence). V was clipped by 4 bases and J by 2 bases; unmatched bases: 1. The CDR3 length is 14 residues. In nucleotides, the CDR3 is TGTGCCAGCAGCTCACAGGGGGCCTACAATGAGCAGTTCTTC. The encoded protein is CASSSQGAYNEQFF.

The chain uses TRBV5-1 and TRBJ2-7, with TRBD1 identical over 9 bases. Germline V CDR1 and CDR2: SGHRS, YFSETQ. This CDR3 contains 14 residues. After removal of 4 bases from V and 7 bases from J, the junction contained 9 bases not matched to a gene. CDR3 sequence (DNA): TGCGCCAGCAGCCTAGGGACAGGGTCGGGGGAGCAGTACTTC. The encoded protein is CASSLGTGSGEQYF.